Detailed here is one TCR beta chain. The antigen is undetermined. This sample is drawn from a study of OX40 agonist ivuxolimab in advanced cancers. The overall study: Having had anti-PD-1, anti-PD-L1 or anti-CTLA-4 therapy before was allowed, and more than 35% had some. Study-level findings and limits: Low normalized T-cell clonal expansion was also seen in some nonresponders.

Using immunoSEQ multiplex PCR, the repertoire was profiled, and TCRdb retains in-frame clones only, with some absent. The data contain approximately 82,000 clones, around four fifths of them singletons. Sampling times: baseline, cycle 4 day 1, cycle 7 day 1. The receptor's source is an adult with an advanced solid tumor such as melanoma, head and neck, liver or kidney cancer. The material sequenced was CD4+ or CD8+ T cells sorted from blood, taken in a trial of the OX40 agonist ivuxolimab.

The CDR3 region is CASSFASGDYEQYF. In nucleotides, the CDR3 is TGTGCCAGCAGCTTCGCTAGCGGGGATTACGAGCAGTACTTC. The rearrangement uses TRBV11-2 and TRBJ2-7; 9 nucleotides agree with TRBD2. This CDR3 spans 14 amino acids. Per germline, CDR1 SGHAT and CDR2 FQNNGV. Trimming at V came to 3 bases and at J to 4 bases, leaving 4 bases not matched to a gene. The variable domain in full, with the rest retrieved from reference TRBV11-2 and TRBJ2-7, is EAGVAQSPRYKIIEKRQSVAFWCNPISGHATLYWYQQILGQGPKLLIQFQNNGVVDDSQLPKDRFSAERLKGVDSTLKIQPAKLEDSAVYLCASSFASGDYEQYFGPGTRLTVT.